The clone carrying this T cell receptor (beta chain) was seen at least ten times. Its antigen is still unknown. This record belongs to a study of T cells in Graves' hyperthyroidism and ophthalmopathy. Notes on the study in general: Most thyroid clonotypes expanded above 0.001 were also detected in blood.

Template material for amplifying TCR beta CDR3 regions consisted of RNA transcripts. The TCR CDR3 first-round RT-PCR relied on the HTBI primer set. TCRdb re-called the multiplex PCR reads through MiXCR, storing one row per CDR3 protein. The data hold roughly 130,000 distinct CDR3 sequences, with 22% observed a single time. The CDR3 has 15 amino acids. The V gene's germline CDR1 is MNHNY and CDR2 SVGAGI (reference sequence). Trimming at V came to 0 bases and at J to 4 bases, leaving 4 bases not matched to a gene. The receptor comes from a woman aged 45-59 years with Graves' hyperthyroidism that later progressed to Graves' ophthalmopathy. The source material was blood. The chain recombines TRBV6-6 with TRBJ2-3; TRBD2 agrees at 7 bases. CDR3 loop: CASSYSGGLADTQYF. The CDR3, as DNA: TGTGCCAGCAGTTACTCGGGAGGGTTGGCAGATACGCAGTATTTT.